These 22 T cell receptor beta chains were all obtained from the same sample, sequenced in a study of cytomegalovirus exposure and HLA in healthy donors. Assay used: immunoSEQ multiplex PCR; TCRdb lists only in-frame clones, some missing. This sample has just under 75,000 clones; 90% to 95% occur once, and the top ten carry about 3.5%. The sample was PBMCs. All receptors come from a woman aged 18-35 years in good health and CMV-seropositive.

The chain employs TRBV19 and TRBJ1-2; 7 bases align to TRBD1. This CDR3 region has 15 residues. J was trimmed by 0 bases and V by 4 bases; bases with no gene match: 5. Per the germline V gene, CDR1 is LNHDA and CDR2 is SQIVND (reference sequence). CDR3 DNA: TGTGCCAGTAGTACAGGGGGATCGACTAACTATGGCTACACCTTC. It encodes CASSTGGSTNYGYTF.

V usage is TRBV4-1 and J usage is TRBJ1-1, with D uncertain. Germline CDR1 reads MGHRA; CDR2 reads YSYEKL. The V and J ends lost 3 bases and 5 bases respectively, with 13 bases between them. The CDR3 spans 14 residues. The CDR3 DNA reads as TGCGCCAGCAGCCAGAAGCGGGTGGGGACTGAAGCTTTCTTT. Residues: CASSQKRVGTEAFF.

V is TRBV7-6 and J is TRBJ2-2; 7 bases agree with TRBD2. The ends lost 5 bases at V and 0 bases at J; junction bases unmatched: 15. Germline CDR1 and CDR2: SGHVS and FNYEAQ. The CDR3 has 19 amino acids. CDR3 sequence (DNA): TGTGCCAGCAGCCCAATTTTGGGGAGGGACTCCACGAACACCGGGGAGCTGTTTTTT. It specifies CASSPILGRDSTNTGELFF.

The chain recombines TRBV28 with TRBJ2-5; tentatively, D is TRBD2 (6 bases). V lost 3 bases to trimming and J lost 7 bases, with 15 bases between them. Germline V gene lookup returns CDR1 MDHEN and CDR2 SYDVKM. The CDR3 is 14 residues long. The CDR3 here is CASSLGGQTGTQYF. The CDR3 coding sequence is TGTGCCAGCAGTTTGGGGGGTCAAACTGGGACCCAGTACTTC.

V usage is TRBV4-2 and J usage is TRBJ2-7, with no clear D. The CDR3 covers 14 residues. Germline V gives CDR1 LGHNA, CDR2 YNFKEQ. The V gene lost 1 base and the J gene lost 2 bases, with 9 bases spanning the gap. The CDR3 DNA is TGTGCCAGCAGCCAAGGCAGGATACCCTACGAGCAGTACTTC. Amino acids: CASSQGRIPYEQYF.

The rearrangement uses TRBV6-1 and TRBJ1-4, with 8 nucleotides matching TRBD1. Germline V gives CDR1 MNHNS, CDR2 SASEGT. There are 13 residues in the CDR3. Trimming took 8 bases from V and 8 from J; bases not matched to a gene: 7. Here the CDR3 reads CASHRTGREKLFF. The CDR3 nucleotides are TGTGCCAGCCATAGGACAGGGAGGGAAAAACTGTTTTTT.

CDR3 in amino acids: CASSPIQGTSYNEQFF. The CDR3, as DNA: TGTGCCAGCAGCCCAATACAGGGAACCTCCTACAATGAGCAGTTCTTC. The chain has TRBV11-2 and TRBJ2-1; weak D call: TRBD1 (6 bases). CDR1 and CDR2 (germline): SGHAT, FQNNGV. The CDR3 covers 16 residues. Trimming left V 5 bases short and J 0 bases short, with 14 bases between.

This chain uses TRBV28 with TRBJ2-7, with a tentative D call TRBD1 (5 bases). The CDR3 consists of 15 residues. The V gene's germline CDR1 is MDHEN and CDR2 SYDVKM. V was shortened by 1 base and J by 0 bases, with 10 bases between the two germline ends. CDR3 in amino acids: CASSLSTEHSYEQYF. In DNA, the CDR3 is TGTGCCAGCAGTTTATCGACAGAACACTCCTACGAGCAGTACTTC. The full variable domain, rest sourced from reference TRBV28 and TRBJ2-7, is DVKVTQSSRYLVKRTGEKVFLECVQDMDHENMFWYRQDPGLGLRLIYFSYDVKMKEKGDIPEGYSVSREKKERFSLILESASTNQTSMYLCASSLSTEHSYEQYFGPGTRLTVT.

The V call is TRBV5-5, the J call TRBJ2-5; TRBD1 might be the D (6 bases). V lost 3 bases to trimming and J lost 3 bases, with 12 bases between them. The CDR3 spans 14 residues. Germline V CDR1 and CDR2: SGHKS, YYEKEE (reference sequence). The CDR3 here is CASSWWDIEETQYF. Here the CDR3 DNA reads TGTGCCAGCAGCTGGTGGGACATCGAAGAGACCCAGTACTTC.

The gene calls are TRBV5-5 and TRBJ1-1; weak D call: TRBD1 (6 bases). V lost 2 bases and J lost 1, with 15 bases in between. This CDR3 has 16 residues. From germline, CDR1 is SGHKS and CDR2 YYEKEE (reference sequence). The CDR3 DNA reads TGTGCCAGCAGCTTAAACAGGGAGAGGGGGAACACTGAAGCTTTCTTT. Protein product: CASSLNRERGNTEAFF. Together with reference TRBV5-5 and TRBJ1-1, the CDR3 gives the full variable domain: DAGVTQSPTHLIKTRGQQVTLRCSPISGHKSVSWYQQVLGQGPQFIFQYYEKEERGRGNFPDRFSARQFPNYSSELNVNALLLGDSALYLCASSLNRERGNTEAFFGQGTRLTVV.

On this clone itself: One base away lies a much larger clone, so this may be a sequencing read error. The chain couples TRBV6-4 to TRBJ2-1, with 10 positions matching TRBD2. The germline V gene has CDR1 MRHNA and CDR2 SNTAGT. This CDR3 has 15 amino acids. CDR3 region: CAGSELAGEDNEQFF. CDR3 DNA: TGTGCCGGCAGTGAGCTAGCGGGGGAAGACAATGAGCAGTTCTTC.

The chain joins TRBV4-2 to TRBJ2-5, with D uncertain. Trimming took off 1 base at V and 4 bases at J, with 7 bases between the two ends. From germline, CDR1 is LGHNA and CDR2 YNFKEQ. The CDR3 runs 13 residues. The CDR3 DNA sequence: TGTGCCAGCAGCCAAGTTACCGGAGAGACCCAGTACTTC. Its translation is CASSQVTGETQYF.

V gene TRBV28 combines with J gene TRBJ1-5, with D possibly being TRBD1 (5 bases). This CDR3 spans 15 amino acids. Germline CDR1 MDHEN, CDR2 SYDVKM. V was pared by 2 bases and J by 1 base, with 9 bases between. CDR3 amino acids: CASSLGAGSNQPQHF. The CDR3 DNA sequence: TGTGCCAGCAGTTTAGGGGCGGGAAGCAATCAGCCCCAGCATTTT.

The CDR3 region is CASSSPRQETYEQYF. The CDR3 DNA reads TGTGCCAGCAGCTCTCCCCGACAGGAAACCTACGAGCAGTACTTC. The chain recombines TRBV11-1 with TRBJ2-7, with D perhaps TRBD1 (6 bases). V lost 4 bases to trimming and J lost 2 bases, with 15 bases between them. The CDR3 runs to 15 residues. In germline, CDR1 is SGHAT, CDR2 FQDESV (reference sequence).

This clone came up once. The CDR3 sequence: CASSPTSGGANEQFF. In DNA, the CDR3 is TGTGCCAGCAGCCCGACTAGCGGGGGGGCGAATGAGCAGTTCTTC. The chain has TRBV7-2 and TRBJ2-1, with 14 bases matching TRBD2. Germline V CDR1 and CDR2: SGHTA, FQGNSA. V was clipped by 5 bases and J by 7 bases; unmatched bases: 4. This CDR3 is 15 amino acids long.

The V and J genes are TRBV2 and TRBJ2-3; 9 bases map to TRBD1. Germline lookup yields CDR1 SNHLY and CDR2 FYNNEI. The CDR3 covers 15 residues. Trimming at V came to 4 bases and at J to 7 bases, leaving 9 bases not matched to a gene. The chain's CDR3 is CASSAGTGLGNTQYF. The CDR3 DNA is TGTGCCAGCAGTGCCGGGACAGGGTTAGGGAATACGCAGTATTTT.

The chain links TRBV2 to TRBJ1-2; 8 bases fit TRBD1. The CDR3 is made up of 16 amino acids. The V and J ends lost 1 base and 8 bases, in that order; junction bases with no gene match: 12. Germline V CDR1 and CDR2: SNHLY, FYNNEI. CDR3 coding DNA: TGTGCCAGCAGTGAAGGCCCTCTGGACAGGGCGGGGGGCTACACCTTC. It encodes CASSEGPLDRAGGYTF.

V usage is TRBV7-9 and J usage is TRBJ2-3; possibly TRBD1 for D (6 bases). CDR3 length equals 15 residues. Germline CDR1 SEHNR, CDR2 FQNEAQ (reference sequence). Trimming cost V 5 bases and J 0 bases, with 12 bases left between them. In DNA, the CDR3 is TGTGCCAGCAGCCTAGGACAGTCTAGCACAGATACGCAGTATTTT. Translated, it gives CASSLGQSSTDTQYF.

The count of this clone is one. The rearrangement uses TRBV28 and TRBJ1-2, with D uncertain. With 4 bases removed from V and 4 bases from J, the gap between germline ends came to 7 bases. CDR3 length equals 12 residues. The germline CDR1 and CDR2 sequences are MDHEN and SYDVKM. DNA for the CDR3: TGTGCCAGCAGTTCCGGGTCCTATGGCTACACCTTC. Encoded protein: CASSSGSYGYTF.

The genes are TRBV27 and TRBJ2-2; possible D gene TRBD2, 5 bases. CDR3 length: 12 amino acids. Germline CDR1 MNHEY, CDR2 SMNVEV (reference sequence). Trimming stripped 3 bases from V and 8 bases from J, with 7 bases between. The CDR3 region has the DNA TGTGCCAGCAGTTTGCGAGGGGGGGAGCTGTTTTTT. Protein sequence: CASSLRGGELFF.

The V call is TRBV7-2, the J call TRBJ2-3; TRBD2 matches 14 bases. Trimming cost V 3 bases and J 4 bases; bases outside gene matches: 9. This CDR3 is 18 amino acids long. Germline CDR1 is SGHTA and CDR2 is FQGNSA. CDR3: CASSLGLAGVRWADTQYF. DNA for the CDR3: TGTGCCAGCAGCTTGGGACTAGCGGGGGTACGGTGGGCAGATACGCAGTATTTT.

The chain recombines TRBV2 with TRBJ2-5, with 11 nucleotides matching TRBD1. V shed 1 base, J shed 3 bases, and the junction held 7 bases outside the gene matches. Germline values: CDR1 SNHLY, CDR2 FYNNEI. This CDR3 has 17 amino acids. DNA for the CDR3: TGTGCCAGCAGTGAAGGATTAGGACAGGGGGCAAAAGAGACCCAGTACTTC. It encodes CASSEGLGQGAKETQYF.